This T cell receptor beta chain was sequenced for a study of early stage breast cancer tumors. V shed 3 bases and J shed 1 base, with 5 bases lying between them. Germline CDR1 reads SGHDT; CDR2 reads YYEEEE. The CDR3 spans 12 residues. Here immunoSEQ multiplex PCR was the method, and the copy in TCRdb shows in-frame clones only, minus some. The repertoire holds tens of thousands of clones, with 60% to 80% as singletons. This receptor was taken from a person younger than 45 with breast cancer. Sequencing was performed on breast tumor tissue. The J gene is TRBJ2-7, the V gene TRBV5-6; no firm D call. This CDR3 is CASSWGSYEQYF. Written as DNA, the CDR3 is TGTGCCAGCAGCTGGGGTTCCTACGAGCAGTACTTC. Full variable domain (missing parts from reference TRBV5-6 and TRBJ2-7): DAGVTQSPTHLIKTRGQQVTLRCSPKSGHDTVSWYQQALGQGPQFIFQYYEEEERQRGNFPDRFSGHQFPNYSSELNVNALLLGDSALYLCASSWGSYEQYFGPGTRLTVT.